This TCR beta chain was recovered during a study of T cell responses to AZD1222 COVID-19 vaccine. CDR1 is SGHTA, CDR2 FQGNSA, per germline. The CDR3 is 14 residues long. The V end lost 6 bases, the J end lost 6 bases, and 15 bases lay between the germline ends. Profiled with immunoSEQ multiplex PCR; TCRdb holds only in-frame clones, not every one. The repertoire holds about 150,000 clones, with 85% as singletons. V and J are TRBV7-2 and TRBJ2-1; the D is unclear. The sample consisted of peripheral blood, taken 28 days after the second dose of the MenACWY control vaccine. The clonotype originates from an adult who received the MenACWY meningococcal vaccine as a control. The CDR3 coding sequence is TGTGCCAGCAGGTATACATATGAAAGCAATGAGCAGTTCTTC. It specifies CASRYTYESNEQFF.